Given below is one T cell receptor (beta chain) in context. The antigen remains unidentified. One base away lies a much larger clone, so this may be a sequencing read error. The data were obtained in a study of T cells in Graves' hyperthyroidism and ophthalmopathy. The CDR3 contains 14 residues. Germline V gene lookup returns CDR1 SGHTA and CDR2 FQGNSA. TCR beta CDR3 regions were amplified from RNA. Researchers ran a first-round RT-PCR on the TCR CDR3 using the HTBI primer set. One entry per CDR3 protein results from TCRdb running MiXCR on the multiplex PCR reads. The repertoire holds approximately 400,000 distinct CDR3 sequences, with approximately 19% as singletons. Study-wide points: Blood also carried most thyroid clonotypes expanded above 0.001.

The TCR was taken from a woman younger than 30 with Graves' hyperthyroidism. Sequenced: blood. V gene TRBV7-2 combines with J gene TRBJ2-5; D unclear. CDR3 nucleotide sequence: TGTGCCGGCAGCTCCGATTCCGGCTTTAAGACCCAGTACTTC. Amino acids: CAGSSDSGFKTQYF.